This TCR beta chain was captured by sequencing in a study of CD8 T cells in ankylosing spondylitis. General study findings and limits: Matched synovial fluid from ankylosing spondylitis patients was reported to be enriched for disease-linked clones. Prior literature has documented some motif variants in synovial fluid and blood from reactive arthritis. Typical of ankylosing spondylitis blood, it appeared, was a TCR beta motif of fewer than 10 highly homologous variants. Relatively scarce in peripheral blood, disease-linked clones were CD8+.

Each TCR beta library was made by quantitative 5'-RACE that incorporated molecular barcodes. MiXCR, applied by TCRdb to the 5' RACE reads, yields one record per CDR3 protein. The table records about 540,000 distinct CDR3 sequences, about 12% of them present only once. This clonotype was counted a few times. Antigen unknown. Germline V lookup: CDR1 LGHNA, CDR2 YNFKEQ. The V end was cut by 7 bases, the J end by 0 bases, with 10 bases between. The CDR3 contains 14 residues. The TCR was taken from a male donor with ankylosing spondylitis. The chain is built from TRBV4-2 and TRBJ2-1; D gene uncertain. Sequences were obtained from blood, either unsorted or a sorted T cell fraction (not recorded which). CDR3 loop: CASTPDSSYNEQFF. The CDR3 DNA reads as TGTGCCAGCACCCCGGATAGCTCCTACAATGAGCAGTTCTTC.